Presented here are 14 T cell receptor beta chains from one specimen sequenced in a study of T-cell reconstitution after alpha-beta-depleted transplantation in children. As it was prepared, the TCRbeta library received unique molecular identifiers. TCRdb reanalysed the PCR reads using MiXCR and keeps one entry per CDR3 protein. The data show fewer than 250,000 distinct CDR3 sequences, about 15% seen once. The starting material was PBMCs, mostly from graft donor cells, obtained 360 days after TCRalphabeta/CD19-depleted stem cell transplant. The receptors come from a male patient between 2 and 9 years old who had a stem cell transplant for acute lymphoblastic leukemia, so the T cells may come from the graft donor.

This clonotype was seen ten or more times. The genes are TRBV5-1 and TRBJ2-1; D is unresolved. Germline V gene sequence: CDR1 SGHRS, CDR2 YFSETQ. Trimming pared 0 bases from V and 0 bases from J, leaving 7 bases between. This CDR3 is built from 15 residues. CDR3 DNA: TGCGCCAGCAGCTTGGGGGGAAGCTCCTACAATGAGCAGTTCTTC. Translating it yields CASSLGGSSYNEQFF.

This CDR3 is CSAHDRGYEKLFF. Here the CDR3 DNA reads TGCAGCGCCCACGACAGGGGGTATGAAAAACTGTTTTTT. The chain is built from TRBV29-1 and TRBJ1-4; 9 positions agree with TRBD1. This CDR3 spans 13 amino acids. The J segment lost 6 bases and the V segment lost 7 bases, leaving 6 bases of the junction unmatched. CDR1 and CDR2 (germline): SQVTM, ANQGSEA.

Ten or more counts support this clonotype. This chain joins TRBV11-2 and TRBJ1-6; D ambiguous. There are 14 residues in the CDR3. Germline CDR1 is SGHAT and CDR2 is FQNNGV. V dropped 1 base and J dropped 7 bases, with 8 bases sitting between them. This CDR3 reads CASSLGAENSPLHF. For the CDR3, the DNA is TGTGCCAGCAGCTTAGGGGCCGAAAATTCACCCCTCCACTTT.

Comments on this clonotype: A much larger clone differs by one base, so this may be a read error. The chain has TRBV29-1 and TRBJ2-7, with D possibly TRBD2 on 5 matching bases. The CDR3 has 12 residues. Deletions cut 5 bases from V and 0 bases from J, with 8 bases between. Looked up from germline, CDR1 is SQVTM and CDR2 is ANQGSEA. The CDR3 bases are TGCAGCGTTAAAACTAGCTCCTACGAGCAGTACTTC. Protein product: CSVKTSSYEQYF.

V usage is TRBV29-1 and J usage is TRBJ2-1; D perhaps matches TRBD2 (6 bases). V lost 0 bases to trimming and J lost 10 bases, with 10 bases between them. CDR1 and CDR2 (germline): SQVTM, ANQGSEA. This CDR3 is 12 amino acids long. The CDR3 DNA sequence: TGCAGCGTTGAAGATCCGGGGGTCGAGCAGTTCTTC. This codes for CSVEDPGVEQFF.

This chain uses TRBV11-2 with TRBJ1-2; 9 nucleotides match TRBD1. V gave up 3 bases and J gave up 1 base; unmatched junction bases: 3. Germline V gene sequence: CDR1 SGHAT, CDR2 FQNNGV. This CDR3 contains 15 residues. CDR3 region: CASSFRTGVNYGYTF. CDR3 nucleotides: TGTGCCAGCAGCTTCCGGACAGGGGTTAACTATGGCTACACCTTC.

The chain combines TRBV10-3 with TRBJ1-6; D is ambiguous. V was trimmed by 2 bases and J by 7 bases, leaving 12 bases between them. Germline CDR1 reads ENHRY; CDR2 reads SYGVKD. CDR3 size: 15 residues. The CDR3 protein is CAISEGRQANSPLHF. The CDR3 DNA follows: TGTGCCATCAGTGAGGGTCGCCAGGCCAATTCACCCCTCCACTTT.

The rearrangement joins TRBV12-3 or TRBV12-4 to TRBJ1-3, with D hard to call. Trimming cost V 5 bases and J 3 bases, with 14 bases left between them. This CDR3 spans 15 amino acids. The CDR3: CASSPPRAHGNTIYF. In nucleotides, the CDR3 is TGTGCCAGCAGTCCCCCCCGAGCCCATGGAAACACCATATATTTT.

There are a few counts of this clonotype. The chain joins TRBV29-1 to TRBJ2-7, with 14 bases aligning to TRBD2. Germline V CDR1 and CDR2: SQVTM, ANQGSEA. V lost 5 bases and J lost 1; bases outside the gene matches: 7. The CDR3 spans 16 residues. For the CDR3, the DNA is TGCAGCGTTTACTCGGGACTAGCGGGGGATTCCTACGAGCAGTACTTC. Translated: CSVYSGLAGDSYEQYF.

This chain connects TRBV3-1 to TRBJ2-3; D is possibly TRBD1 (5 bases). From germline, CDR1 is LGHDT and CDR2 YNNKEL (reference sequence). This CDR3 region has 13 residues. Trimming took off 0 bases at V and 4 bases at J, with 5 bases between the two ends. CDR3 DNA: TGTGCCAGCAGCCAAGAAGGGGCAGATACGCAGTATTTT. The encoded protein is CASSQEGADTQYF.

This clonotype was counted between two and nine times. The V call is TRBV15, the J call TRBJ2-7; 10 bases map to TRBD1. Germline CDR1 and CDR2: LNHNV and YYDKDF (reference sequence). The CDR3 sequence is 21 residues long. Trimming took 0 bases from V and 5 from J; bases not matched to a gene: 22. In nucleotides, the CDR3 is TGTGCCACCAGCAGAGATTTGGCTACCCTGACAGGGGGCTATTCCCTCGACGAGCAGTACTTC. As protein: CATSRDLATLTGGYSLDEQYF.

Many counts were recorded for this clonotype. The chain links TRBV7-9 to TRBJ2-3; D is unresolved. The CDR3 contains 12 residues. Germline V gives CDR1 SEHNR, CDR2 FQNEAQ (reference sequence). V lost 1 base to trimming and J lost 5 bases, with 4 bases between them. DNA for the CDR3: TGTGCCAGCAGCTTAGGAGTAGATACGCAGTATTTT. Its protein product is CASSLGVDTQYF.

This rearrangement joins TRBV7-2 to TRBJ2-3; no reliable D call. Trimming took 6 bases from V and 3 from J, leaving 10 bases between them. CDR1 and CDR2 (germline): SGHTA, FQGNSA. The CDR3 spans 13 residues. CDR3 DNA: TGTGCCAGCAGGGGTAGCCTGACAGATACGCAGTATTTT. This translates into CASRGSLTDTQYF.

The gene calls are TRBV6-2 or TRBV6-3 and TRBJ2-7; the D gene is possibly TRBD1 (5 bases). This CDR3 spans 13 amino acids. Germline V lookup: CDR1 MNHEY, CDR2 SVGEGT. Trimming took off 4 bases at V and 9 bases at J, with 16 bases between the two ends. The CDR3 loop reads CASSSTQVKGQYF. The CDR3 nucleotides are TGTGCCAGCAGTTCCACACAGGTAAAAGGGCAGTACTTC.